Listed below are T cell receptor beta chains from one sample, sequenced in a study of OX40 agonist ivuxolimab in advanced cancers. Method: immunoSEQ multiplex PCR; TCRdb's copy keeps in-frame clones and lacks some. The table shows roughly 86,000 clones, with about 94% occurring only once. The material sequenced was CD4+ or CD8+ T cells sorted from blood, taken in a trial of the OX40 agonist ivuxolimab. These receptors were taken from an adult with an advanced solid tumor such as melanoma, head and neck, liver or kidney cancer. Each CDR3 is given with its conserved first and last residue. Each record gives: J gene, CDR3 length, clone size, V gene, D gene, CDR3 protein, CDR3 DNA. The D gene is left open where the match is weak. Clone sizes are given selectively: once, few, many, or a class where the clone is expanded.

TRBJ1-5,13,NA,TRBV6-1,NA,CASSEGKGQPQHF,TGTGCCAGCAGTGAAGGGAAGGGACAGCCCCAGCATTTT
TRBJ2-7,14,NA,TRBV18,NA,CASSIQGLAYEQYF,TGTGCCAGCTCAATACAGGGTCTTGCCTACGAGCAGTACTTC
TRBJ1-5,13,NA,TRBV10-1,NA,CASSERGDQPQHF,TGCGCCAGCAGTGAGAGGGGAGATCAGCCCCAGCATTTT
TRBJ1-2,13,NA,TRBV28,TRBD1,CASSLGQVYGYTF,TGTGCCAGCAGTCTGGGACAGGTCTATGGCTACACCTTC
TRBJ2-5,16,NA,TRBV7-2,TRBD2,CASSSGLTRVGGTQYF,TGTGCCAGCAGCTCGGGACTAACGAGGGTGGGGGGGACCCAGTACTTC
TRBJ1-5,15,NA,TRBV19,NA,CASSIEGSVGQPQHF,TGTGCCAGTAGTATAGAAGGCAGCGTGGGGCAGCCCCAGCATTTT
TRBJ2-5,15,NA,TRBV11-3,NA,CASSIFGGGGETQYF,TGTGCCAGCAGCATTTTTGGTGGTGGAGGGGAGACCCAGTACTTC
TRBJ2-3,20,NA,TRBV28,TRBD2,CASSLLSRLAGGPSADTQYF,TGTGCCAGCAGTTTATTATCCAGACTAGCGGGAGGGCCTAGTGCAGATACGCAGTATTTT
TRBJ2-7,13,NA,TRBV7-2,NA,CASSPPGVGEQYF,TGTGCCAGCAGCCCACCGGGGGTAGGCGAGCAGTACTTC
TRBJ2-1,15,NA,TRBV10-3,NA,CAISEDRRVENEQFF,TGTGCCATCAGTGAGGACAGGAGGGTTGAGAATGAGCAGTTCTTC
TRBJ2-7,16,NA,TRBV7-2,TRBD2,CASSSSSGRATYEQYF,TGTGCCAGCAGCTCCTCTAGCGGGAGGGCCACATACGAGCAGTACTTC
TRBJ2-5,14,NA,TRBV5-1,NA,CASSGGTVQETQYF,TGCGCCAGCAGCGGGGGGACAGTCCAAGAGACCCAGTACTTC
TRBJ1-1,14,NA,TRBV11-3,NA,CASSLDPSSGEAFF,TGTGCCAGCAGCTTAGATCCCTCCTCAGGTGAAGCTTTCTTT
TRBJ2-6,13,NA,TRBV19,NA,CASTWAGANVLTF,TGTGCCAGTACATGGGCTGGGGCCAACGTCCTGACTTTC
TRBJ1-4,13,NA,TRBV19,TRBD1,CASAGTGSEKLFF,TGTGCCAGTGCCGGGACAGGGAGTGAAAAACTGTTTTTT
TRBJ1-1,13,NA,TRBV28,NA,CASSLGVGTEAFF,TGTGCCAGCAGTTTAGGGGTCGGAACTGAAGCTTTCTTT
TRBJ1-1,14,NA,TRBV10-3,NA,CAISEREMNTEAFF,TGTGCCATCAGTGAGCGGGAGATGAACACTGAAGCTTTCTTT
TRBJ1-2,14,NA,TRBV5-1,TRBD1,CASSLAGGNYGYTF,TGCGCCAGCAGCTTGGCAGGGGGAAACTATGGCTACACCTTC
TRBJ2-5,14,NA,TRBV5-1,TRBD1,CAGSLTGPPETQYF,TGCGCCGGCAGCCTGACAGGGCCTCCAGAGACCCAGTACTTC
TRBJ1-1,15,NA,TRBV6-5,NA,CASSASGPPQTEAFF,TGTGCCAGCAGTGCCTCGGGACCGCCTCAAACTGAAGCTTTCTTT
TRBJ2-3,14,NA,TRBV19,NA,CASRGEPISDTQYF,TGTGCCAGTAGGGGGGAACCTATTTCAGATACGCAGTATTTT
TRBJ2-7,14,NA,TRBV7-2,NA,CASRPGSGVYEQYF,TGTGCCAGCCGCCCCGGGTCTGGCGTCTACGAGCAGTACTTC
TRBJ1-4,12,NA,TRBV28,NA,CASGEALEKLFF,TGTGCCAGCGGGGAGGCCTTGGAAAAACTGTTTTTT
TRBJ2-1,14,NA,TRBV10-3,TRBD2,CAIQEIAGNNEQFF,TGTGCCATTCAAGAGATAGCGGGAAACAATGAGCAGTTCTTC
TRBJ1-2,16,once,TRBV7-9,TRBD1,CASSESRAQGAGGYTF,TGTGCCAGCAGCGAGTCGAGGGCACAGGGGGCGGGTGGCTACACCTTC
TRBJ2-1,16,NA,TRBV18,NA,CASSPPGLSSYNEQFF,TGTGCCAGTTCACCCCCGGGGCTGAGCTCCTACAATGAGCAGTTCTTC
TRBJ2-2,16,few,TRBV10-3,TRBD1,CAISGSGQGNTGELFF,TGTGCCATCAGTGGGTCGGGACAGGGGAACACCGGGGAGCTGTTTTTT
TRBJ1-6,14,NA,TRBV4-1,NA,CASRRGAYNSPLHF,TGCGCCAGCAGGAGGGGCGCCTATAATTCACCCCTCCACTTT
TRBJ2-7,14,once,TRBV19,NA,CASSIGTGPYEQYF,TGTGCCAGTAGTATAGGAACAGGGCCCTACGAGCAGTACTTC
TRBJ2-1,15,NA,TRBV6-6,TRBD1,CASSYGQGAYNEQFF,TGTGCCAGCAGTTACGGACAGGGGGCATACAATGAGCAGTTCTTC
TRBJ2-3,15,NA,TRBV9,TRBD2,CASSVGTSGSDTQYF,TGTGCCAGCAGCGTGGGGACTAGCGGTTCAGATACGCAGTATTTT
TRBJ2-7,16,once,TRBV11-2,NA,CASSLRGMAGSYEQYF,TGTGCCAGCAGTTTAAGGGGAATGGCGGGATCCTACGAGCAGTACTTC
TRBJ2-7,14,few,TRBV4-1,NA,CASSSIGQTYEQYF,TGCGCCAGCAGCTCTATAGGACAGACCTACGAGCAGTACTTC
TRBJ1-4,14,NA,TRBV28,NA,CASSPGQSEEKLFF,TGTGCCAGCAGTCCTGGACAGTCGGAGGAAAAACTGTTTTTT
TRBJ2-1,17,NA,TRBV9,TRBD2,CASSLGTSGSSYNEQFF,TGTGCCAGCAGCCTCGGGACTAGCGGGAGCTCCTACAATGAGCAGTTCTTC
TRBJ1-1,14,NA,TRBV11-3,NA,CASSLEQGNTEAFF,TGTGCCAGCAGCTTAGAACAGGGGAACACTGAAGCTTTCTTT
TRBJ1-4,13,once,TRBV28,NA,CASYQQGFEKLFF,TGTGCCAGCTACCAGCAGGGATTTGAAAAACTGTTTTTT
TRBJ2-7,11,NA,TRBV6-1,NA,CASSSIYEQYF,TGTGCCAGCAGTAGTATTTACGAGCAGTACTTC
TRBJ2-2,15,NA,TRBV7-2,TRBD2,CASSSKAGGPGVLFF,TGTGCCAGCAGCTCCAAAGCGGGAGGGCCGGGTGTGCTGTTTTTT
TRBJ1-5,15,once,TRBV19,NA,CASSTNRDSNQPQHF,TGTGCCAGTAGTACCAACAGGGATAGCAATCAGCCCCAGCATTTT
TRBJ1-1,13,NA,TRBV11-1,NA,CASSLTVNTEAFF,TGTGCCAGCAGCTTAACCGTGAACACTGAAGCTTTCTTT
TRBJ2-1,13,NA,TRBV25-1,NA,CASSEWQGNGQFF,TGTGCCAGCAGTGAATGGCAGGGCAATGGGCAGTTCTTC
TRBJ2-1,20,NA,TRBV6-1,TRBD2,CASSEAPGLAGGNAYNEQFF,TGTGCCAGCAGTGAGGCTCCGGGACTAGCGGGAGGGAACGCTTACAATGAGCAGTTCTTC
TRBJ2-2,14,NA,TRBV5-1,NA,CASSLVPETGELFF,TGCGCCAGCAGCTTGGTGCCAGAAACCGGGGAGCTGTTTTTT
TRBJ2-1,15,NA,TRBV25-1,NA,CASSKQGLGDNEQFF,TGTGCCAGCAGTAAACAGGGCCTCGGGGACAATGAGCAGTTCTTC
TRBJ2-3,14,once,TRBV4-1,NA,CASSQDRGLSGQYF,TGCGCCAGCAGCCAAGATCGGGGACTCAGTGGGCAGTATTTT
TRBJ2-2,13,NA,TRBV29-1,NA,CSTMTGRTGELFF,TGCAGCACCATGACAGGGAGGACCGGGGAGCTGTTTTTT
TRBJ2-7,16,NA,TRBV6-6,TRBD1,CASRPGGQGLAYEQYF,TGTGCCAGCAGGCCGGGGGGACAGGGGTTGGCCTACGAGCAGTACTTC
TRBJ1-6,13,NA,TRBV6-1,NA,CASSAGTNSPLHF,TGTGCCAGCAGTGCAGGGACCAATTCACCCCTCCACTTT
TRBJ1-1,12,NA,TRBV6-6,NA,CASTPGYSEAFF,TGTGCCAGCACTCCAGGGTATTCTGAAGCTTTCTTT
TRBJ1-2,17,once,TRBV18,TRBD1,CASSQAGGTGANYGYTF,TGTGCCAGCTCACAGGCTGGAGGGACAGGCGCTAACTATGGCTACACCTTC
TRBJ2-7,12,NA,TRBV28,NA,CASSRGPQEQYF,TGTGCCAGCAGCCGAGGACCCCAGGAGCAGTACTTC